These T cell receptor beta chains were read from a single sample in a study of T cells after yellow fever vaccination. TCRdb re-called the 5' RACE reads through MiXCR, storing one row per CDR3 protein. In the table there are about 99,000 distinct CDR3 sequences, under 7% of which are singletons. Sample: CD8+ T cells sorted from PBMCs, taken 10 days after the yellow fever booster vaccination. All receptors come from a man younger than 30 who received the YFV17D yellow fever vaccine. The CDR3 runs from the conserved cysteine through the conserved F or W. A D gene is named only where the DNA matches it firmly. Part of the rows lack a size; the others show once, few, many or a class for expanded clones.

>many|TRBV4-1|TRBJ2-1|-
CASSQVWDVGSREQFF
TGCGCCAGCAGCCAAGTATGGGACGTTGGTTCTAGGGAGCAGTTCTTC
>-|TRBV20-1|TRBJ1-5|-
CSASGPGPNQPQHF
TGCAGTGCTAGTGGACCGGGACCCAATCAGCCCCAGCATTTT
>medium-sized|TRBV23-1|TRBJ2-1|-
CASSQSKGEQFF
TGCGCCAGCAGTCAATCGAAGGGTGAGCAGTTCTTC
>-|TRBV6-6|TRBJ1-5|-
CASENSNQPQHF
TGTGCCAGCGAAAATAGCAATCAGCCCCAGCATTTT
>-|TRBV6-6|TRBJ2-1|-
CASSYSFEARNEQFF
TGTGCCAGCAGTTACTCGTTCGAAGCGCGCAATGAGCAGTTCTTC
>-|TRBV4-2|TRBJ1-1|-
CASSQVSGNEAFF
TGTGCCAGCAGCCAAGTATCTGGGAACGAGGCTTTCTTT
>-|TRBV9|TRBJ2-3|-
CASSVGVGRGTDTQYF
TGTGCCAGCAGCGTAGGGGTGGGTCGAGGCACAGATACGCAGTATTTT
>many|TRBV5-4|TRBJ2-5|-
CASSMDSQETQYF
TGTGCCAGCAGCATGGACAGCCAAGAGACCCAGTACTTC
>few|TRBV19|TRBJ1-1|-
CASSTPGGTEAFF
TGTGCCAGTAGTACACCCGGAGGAACTGAAGCTTTCTTT
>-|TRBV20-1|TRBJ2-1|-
CSATLVHPNEQFF
TGCAGTGCTACCTTGGTCCACCCCAATGAGCAGTTCTTC
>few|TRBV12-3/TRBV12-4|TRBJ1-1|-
CASSAGYTEAFF
TGTGCCAGCAGTGCAGGGTACACTGAAGCTTTCTTT
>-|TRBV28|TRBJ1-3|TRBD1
CASTETGSLAGNTIYF
TGTGCCAGCACCGAGACAGGGTCATTAGCTGGAAACACCATATATTTT
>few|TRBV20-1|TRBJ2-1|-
CSARLIGGERDTFMAWEQFF
TGCAGTGCTAGATTGATAGGCGGAGAAAGGGACACTTTCATGGCATGGGAGCAGTTCTTC
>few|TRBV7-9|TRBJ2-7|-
CASSLGATVNTYF
TGTGCCAGCAGCTTAGGGGCCACAGTGAATACGTACTTC
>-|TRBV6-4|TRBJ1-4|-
CASSDSWCVVATNEKLFF
TGTGCCAGCAGTGACTCGTGGTGCGTTGTAGCAACTAATGAAAAACTGTTTTTT
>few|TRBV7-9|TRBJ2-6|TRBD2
CASNLAVLVPGANVLTF
TGTGCCAGCAATCTAGCGGTGCTTGTTCCTGGGGCCAACGTCCTGACTTTC
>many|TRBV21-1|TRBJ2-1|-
CASQGTPGVNEQFF
TGTGCCAGCCAGGGGACGCCCGGCGTTAATGAGCAGTTCTTC
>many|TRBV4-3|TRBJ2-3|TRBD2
CASSQDLAGAAHDTQYF
TGCGCCAGCAGCCAGGATCTAGCGGGGGCCGCCCATGATACGCAGTATTTT
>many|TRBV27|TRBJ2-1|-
CASSLFRGTRREQFF
TGTGCCAGCAGTTTATTTCGGGGTACAAGACGGGAGCAGTTCTTC
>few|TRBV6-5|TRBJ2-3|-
CASSYSAAESTDTQYF
TGTGCCAGCAGTTACTCCGCGGCAGAGAGCACAGATACGCAGTATTTT
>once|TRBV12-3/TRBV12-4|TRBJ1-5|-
CASSGAYSNQPQHF
TGTGCCAGCTCTGGGGCTTATAGCAATCAGCCCCAGCATTTT
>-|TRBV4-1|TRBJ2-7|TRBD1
CASSHPGQAYEQYF
TGCGCCAGCAGCCATCCGGGACAGGCCTACGAGCAGTACTTC
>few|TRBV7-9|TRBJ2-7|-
CASSLSAEQYF
TGTGCCAGCAGCTTAAGTGCCGAGCAGTACTTC
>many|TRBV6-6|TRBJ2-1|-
CASTPTDVELDEQFF
TGTGCCAGCACCCCAACGGACGTTGAGCTTGATGAGCAGTTCTTC
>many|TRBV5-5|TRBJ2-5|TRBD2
CASSLRLAGAQETQYF
TGTGCCAGCAGCTTGCGACTAGCGGGGGCCCAAGAGACCCAGTACTTC
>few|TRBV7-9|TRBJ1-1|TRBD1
CASSPRGTGTEAFF
TGTGCCAGCAGCCCCCGGGGGACAGGCACTGAAGCTTTCTTT
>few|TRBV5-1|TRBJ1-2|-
CASSLGGHYGYTF
TGCGCCAGCAGCTTGGGAGGGCACTATGGCTACACCTTC
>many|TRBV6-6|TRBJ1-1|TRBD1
CASSQTRDRDNTEAFF
TGTGCCAGCAGCCAGACCCGGGACAGGGATAACACTGAAGCTTTCTTT
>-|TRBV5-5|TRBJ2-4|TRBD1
CASSFLDRGAVNIQYF
TGTGCCAGCAGTTTCCTTGACAGGGGGGCCGTAAACATTCAGTACTTC
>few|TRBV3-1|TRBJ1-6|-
CASQTADSYNSPLHF
TGTGCCAGCCAGACTGCGGACTCCTATAATTCACCCCTCCACTTT
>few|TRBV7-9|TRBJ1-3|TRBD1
CASSQEDRLGNTIYF
TGTGCCAGCAGCCAAGAGGACAGGCTGGGAAACACCATATATTTT
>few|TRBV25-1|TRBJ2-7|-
CASSEYQGYEQYF
TGTGCCAGCAGTGAATATCAGGGTTACGAGCAGTACTTC
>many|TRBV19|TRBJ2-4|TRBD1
CASSIEGRDSGIHIQYF
TGTGCCAGTAGTATAGAGGGCCGGGACAGTGGCATCCACATTCAGTACTTC
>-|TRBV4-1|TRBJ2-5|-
CASSQVSVETQYF
TGCGCCAGCAGCCAAGTATCAGTAGAGACCCAGTACTTC
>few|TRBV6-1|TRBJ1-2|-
CASSEVQGQIYGYTF
TGTGCCAGCAGTGAAGTACAGGGTCAAATCTATGGCTACACCTTC
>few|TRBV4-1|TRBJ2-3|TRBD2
CASSQVLAGGPFTDTQYF
TGCGCCAGCAGCCAAGTTCTCGCGGGGGGACCCTTCACAGATACGCAGTATTTT
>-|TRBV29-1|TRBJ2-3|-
CSVDLRDDTQYF
TGCAGCGTTGATCTCCGAGACGATACGCAGTATTTT